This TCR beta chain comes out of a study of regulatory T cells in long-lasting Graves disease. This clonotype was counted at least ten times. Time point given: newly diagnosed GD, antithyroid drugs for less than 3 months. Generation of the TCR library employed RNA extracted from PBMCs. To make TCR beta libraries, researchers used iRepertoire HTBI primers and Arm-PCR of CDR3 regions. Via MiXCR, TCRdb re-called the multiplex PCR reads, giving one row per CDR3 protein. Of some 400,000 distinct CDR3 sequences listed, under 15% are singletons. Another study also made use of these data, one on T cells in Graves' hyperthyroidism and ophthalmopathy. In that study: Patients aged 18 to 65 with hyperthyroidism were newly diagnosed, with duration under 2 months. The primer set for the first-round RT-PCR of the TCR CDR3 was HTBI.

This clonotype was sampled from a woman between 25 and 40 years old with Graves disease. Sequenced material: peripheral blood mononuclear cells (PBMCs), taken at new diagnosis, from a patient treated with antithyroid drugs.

CDR3 loop: CATEREGLSYEQYF. The CDR3, as DNA: TGTGCCACCGAGCGGGAGGGCCTCTCCTACGAGCAGTACTTC. V usage is TRBV2 and J usage is TRBJ2-7, with 10 bases that match TRBD2. V was clipped by 10 bases and J by 0 bases; unmatched bases: 6. The CDR3 is 14 residues long. CDR1 is SNHLY, CDR2 FYNNEI, per germline. Drawing the rest from reference TRBV2 and TRBJ2-7, the complete variable domain is EPEVTQTPSHQVTQMGQEVILRCVPISNHLYFYWYRQILGQKVEFLVSFYNNEISEKSEIFDDQFSVERPDGSNFTLKIRSTKLEDSAMYFCATEREGLSYEQYFGPGTRLTVT.